Following are 2 T cell receptor beta chains from one sample sequenced in a study of cytomegalovirus exposure and HLA in healthy donors. Profiling relied on immunoSEQ multiplex PCR, and the TCRdb table lists in-frame clones only, not all of them. The sample contains under 300,000 clones, just over 85% of which appear only once. Sequences were obtained from PBMCs. Source of these receptors: a woman younger than 30 in good health and CMV-seronegative.

The V and J genes are TRBV5-4 and TRBJ1-1; a weak D match, TRBD1 (5 bases). V was pared by 3 bases and J by 0 bases, with 18 bases between. Germline V CDR1 and CDR2: SGHNT, YYREEE (reference sequence). This CDR3 contains 17 residues. CDR3: CASSSGEDTLMNTEAFF. The CDR3 nucleotides are TGTGCCAGCAGCTCGGGGGAGGACACCCTTATGAACACTGAAGCTTTCTTT.

The chain joins TRBV7-6 to TRBJ1-6; no reliable D call. Per the germline V gene, CDR1 is SGHVS and CDR2 is FNYEAQ. This CDR3 is 17 amino acids long. The V end lost 3 bases, the J end lost 6 bases, and 18 bases lay between the germline ends. This chain's CDR3 is CASSFAGGGLSNSPLHF. The CDR3 DNA reads as TGTGCCAGCAGCTTCGCGGGCGGAGGGCTATCTAATTCACCCCTCCACTTT.